The entry that follows covers one T cell receptor beta chain sequence. This record comes from a study of blood T cell repertoires in COVID-19. Original processing methods: By means of reference gene primer amplification, nucleated cell counts were estimated. Data came from immunoSEQ multiplex PCR; TCRdb stores just in-frame clones and leaves some out. V and J calls and clone size come straight from that table; D and trimming were deduced from the DNA. The table lists around 340,000 clones, 89% of them singletons. The sample was peripheral blood. This TCR was recovered from a woman in her fifties or sixties with COVID-19, enrolled during active disease.

CDR3 sequence (DNA): TGTGCCAGCAGCTTGGCAGGGGCCACCGGGGAGCTGTTTTTT. This sequence encodes CASSLAGATGELFF. This rearrangement joins TRBV5-4 to TRBJ2-2; a possible D gene is TRBD1 (6 bases). Germline lookup yields CDR1 SGHNT and CDR2 YYREEE (reference sequence). The CDR3 has 14 residues. V was shortened by 0 bases and J by 4 bases, with 7 bases between the two germline ends. The full variable domain, in which reference TRBV5-4 and TRBJ2-2 provide the parts outside the CDR3, is ETGVTQSPTHLIKTRGQQVTLRCSSQSGHNTVSWYQQALGQGPQFIFQYYREEENGRGNFPPRFSGLQFPNYSSELNVNALELDDSALYLCASSLAGATGELFFGEGSRLTVL.